A selection of T cell receptor beta chains follows, all from one sample in a study of regulatory T cells in long-lasting Graves disease. Each CDR3 protein gets one entry after TCRdb re-called the multiplex PCR reads with MiXCR. This sample yields approximately 350,000 distinct CDR3 sequences, of which about a sixth are seen a single time; roughly 29% belongs to the top ten. This sample also belongs to another study, concerning T cells in Graves' hyperthyroidism and ophthalmopathy.

The input for sequencing was peripheral blood mononuclear cells (PBMCs), taken at new diagnosis, from a patient treated with antithyroid drugs. The source is a man aged 35 to 55 with Graves disease. Both conserved end residues are part of each CDR3. The order of the fields is D gene, CDR3 length, J gene, V gene, clone size, CDR3 protein, CDR3 DNA. The D gene is left open where the match is weak. Clone size appears in some rows only: once, few, many, or a class for an expanded clone.

NA,14,TRBJ2-5,TRBV20-1,many,CSARDGAVTETQYF,TGCAGTGCTAGAGATGGGGCAGTAACAGAGACCCAGTACTTC
NA,16,TRBJ1-6,TRBV5-1,many,CASSQDRSSYNSPLHF,TGCGCCAGCAGCCAGGACAGAAGCTCCTATAATTCACCCCTCCACTTT
TRBD1,14,TRBJ1-2,TRBV18,many,CASSTGQDSNGYTF,TGTGCCAGCTCTACGGGACAGGATAGTAACGGCTACACCTTC
NA,14,TRBJ1-6,TRBV20-1,NA,CSAKRASRETPLHF,TGCAGTGCTAAAAGGGCCTCCCGAGAGACACCCCTCCACTTT
NA,15,TRBJ2-7,TRBV7-8,NA,CASSSRRDRTYEQYF,TGTGCCAGCAGCTCCCGGCGGGACCGGACCTACGAGCAGTACTTC
NA,14,TRBJ2-7,TRBV5-5,NA,CASSLNVRAYEQYF,TGTGCCAGCAGCTTGAATGTCAGAGCCTACGAGCAGTACTTC
TRBD2,18,TRBJ2-2,TRBV28,many,CASSLGLAGGLNTGELFF,TGTGCCAGCAGTTTAGGGCTAGCGGGGGGCCTCAACACCGGGGAGCTGTTTTTT
NA,15,TRBJ2-2,TRBV7-9,NA,CASSRTSIHTGELFF,TGTGCCAGCAGCCGTACTAGCATCCACACCGGGGAGCTGTTTTTT
NA,16,TRBJ2-5,TRBV7-9,many,CASSLAGRVVQETQYF,TGTGCCAGCAGCTTAGCCGGCAGGGTGGTACAAGAGACCCAGTACTTC
NA,15,TRBJ1-4,TRBV5-1,few,CASSPSGTPNEKPFF,TGCGCCAGCAGCCCGTCCGGGACGCCAAATGAAAAACCGTTTTTT
TRBD1,17,TRBJ1-5,TRBV20-1,many,CSAEGTGGDSSNQPQHF,TGCAGTGCTGAAGGGACAGGGGGGGACTCTAGCAATCAGCCCCAGCATTTT
NA,12,TRBJ2-3,TRBV27,few,CASSLWGDTQYF,TGTGCCAGCAGTTTATGGGGGGATACGCAGTATTTT
TRBD2,13,TRBJ2-7,TRBV27,NA,CASRDGGDYEQYF,TGTGCCAGCAGAGACGGGGGGGACTACGAGCAGTACTTC
TRBD1,15,TRBJ1-5,TRBV7-2,many,CASSLIDRAGRPQHF,TGTGCCAGCAGCCTCATCGACAGGGCGGGTCGGCCCCAGCATTTT
NA,17,TRBJ1-6,TRBV5-5,few,CASSLVSTTPYNSPLHF,TGTGCCAGCAGCTTGGTATCAACAACCCCTTATAATTCACCCCTCCACTTT
TRBD1,15,TRBJ2-1,TRBV7-9,few,CASSAGQGGQNEQFF,TGTGCCAGCAGCGCCGGACAGGGGGGTCAAAATGAGCAGTTCTTC
TRBD2,15,TRBJ2-1,TRBV4-1,NA,CASSLLGGAYNEQFF,TGTGCCAGCAGCCTGCTCGGGGGGGCCTACAATGAGCAGTTCTTC
NA,13,TRBJ2-3,TRBV29-1,NA,CSVEGPGFKTQYF,TGCAGCGTTGAAGGTCCGGGATTCAAAACGCAGTATTTT
TRBD2,15,TRBJ2-3,TRBV5-1,few,CASSFGIAGGPPLYF,TGTGCCAGCAGCTTTGGGATAGCGGGGGGGCCCCCATTGTATTTT
TRBD2,17,TRBJ2-1,TRBV5-1,NA,CASSLVASGGANNEQFF,TGCGCCAGCAGCTTGGTGGCTAGCGGGGGGGCAAACAATGAGCAGTTCTTC
NA,15,TRBJ2-1,TRBV9,few,CASSLGGSTYNEQFF,TGTGCCAGCAGCTTAGGGGGGTCGACCTACAATGAGCAGTTCTTC
TRBD2,14,TRBJ2-3,TRBV29-1,many,CSVVAGGVTDTQYF,TGCAGCGTTGTTGCGGGGGGGGTCACAGATACGCAGTATTTT
TRBD1,13,TRBJ1-2,TRBV29-1,few,CSVVPGTGDGYTF,TGCAGCGTCGTACCCGGGACAGGGGATGGCTACACCTTC
NA,12,TRBJ1-3,TRBV27,few,CASGGYGNTIYF,TGTGCCAGCGGGGGGTACGGAAACACCATATATTTT
TRBD1,16,TRBJ2-3,TRBV19,once,CASSIRTGGPTNTQYF,TGTGCCAGTAGTATCCGGACAGGGGGCCCCACAAATACGCAGTATTTT
NA,14,TRBJ2-6,TRBV6-2/TRBV6-3,many,CAIGSLGGANVLTF,TGTGCCATCGGTTCCCTAGGTGGGGCCAACGTCCTGACTTTC
TRBD2,15,TRBJ2-5,TRBV3-1,many,CASSRSGGQQETQYF,TGTGCCAGCAGCCGGAGCGGGGGGCAGCAAGAGACCCAGTACTTC
NA,15,TRBJ1-2,TRBV18,many,CASSPGPGDYYGYTF,TGTGCCAGCTCACCAGGTCCAGGGGATTATTATGGCTACACCTTC
NA,14,TRBJ1-1,TRBV12-3/TRBV12-4,many,CASSSQRGGSQAFF,TGTGCCAGCAGTTCTCAACGGGGGGGGTCGCAAGCTTTCTTT
NA,13,TRBJ1-3,TRBV30,many,CACMVAAGNTIYF,TGTGCCTGTATGGTAGCGGCTGGAAACACCATATATTTT
TRBD2,16,TRBJ2-7,TRBV6-2/TRBV6-3,many,CASSTGGLAGVREQYF,TGTGCCAGCAGTACGGGGGGACTAGCGGGGGTGAGGGAGCAGTACTTC
NA,12,TRBJ1-2,TRBV29-1,NA,CSAYREVGGYTF,TGCAGCGCGTACAGGGAGGTCGGGGGCTACACCTTC
NA,13,TRBJ2-7,TRBV5-1,NA,CASSFTGSYEQYF,TGCGCCAGCAGCTTTACAGGGTCCTACGAGCAGTACTTC
NA,15,TRBJ2-3,TRBV28,many,CASSLMQENTDTQYF,TGTGCCAGCAGTTTAATGCAGGAGAACACAGATACGCAGTATTTT
NA,13,TRBJ2-7,TRBV28,many,CASKRTSSYEQYF,TGTGCCAGCAAACGGACATCCTCCTACGAGCAGTACTTC
NA,17,TRBJ1-1,TRBV28,many,CASSFPRAVFPNTEAFF,TGTGCCAGCAGTTTCCCCAGGGCAGTATTCCCGAACACTGAAGCTTTCTTT
NA,15,TRBJ2-5,TRBV11-1,many,CASSLARKTQETQYF,TGTGCCAGCAGCTTAGCCAGGAAGACACAAGAGACCCAGTACTTC
NA,12,TRBJ2-5,TRBV12-3/TRBV12-4,many,CASRSQGETQYF,TGTGCCAGCAGATCTCAAGGAGAGACCCAGTACTTC
NA,15,TRBJ1-6,TRBV7-3,few,CASSENGRMNSPLHF,TGTGCCAGCAGCGAAAACGGCAGGATGAATTCACCCCTCCACTTT
NA,17,TRBJ2-7,TRBV4-3,NA,CASSKRPGEGTSYEQYF,TGCGCCAGCAGCAAAAGGCCAGGGGAGGGGACCTCCTACGAGCAGTACTTC
NA,15,TRBJ1-1,TRBV11-1,many,CASSREGGMNTEAFF,TGTGCCAGCAGCCGGGAGGGGGGGATGAACACTGAAGCTTTCTTT